This TCR beta chain was captured by sequencing in a study of blood T cells in healthy people across ages. The donors, aged roughly 6 to 100, were healthy Caucasians from Russia. Total RNA, at least 6 micrograms per sample, came from PBMCs. Using a J-beta primer mix together with a sample-barcoded 5' primer, a second PCR was run for roughly 7 to 11 cycles. Per-sample output comprised a minimum of 2.5 million paired-end reads containing CDR3. TCRdb called the 5' RACE reads again in MiXCR, with one record for every CDR3 protein. The sample has about 780,000 distinct CDR3 sequences, 46% seen once. This clonotype was counted at least ten times. Material for sequencing was blood. The TCR comes from an older man in good health.

The CDR3 sequence: CAISDSGYQETQYF. CDR3 DNA sequence: TGTGCCATCTCGGATAGCGGGTACCAAGAGACCCAGTACTTC. The V and J genes are TRBV10-3 and TRBJ2-5; TRBD2 matches at 7 bases. The trim removed 8 bases at V and 0 bases at J, leaving 6 bases unmatched. CDR3 length: 14 residues. CDR1 and CDR2 from the germline V gene are ENHRY and SYGVKD.